This T cell receptor beta chain was identified during a study of blood T cells in healthy people across ages (dated by TCRdb to between 2015 and 2016). Regarding the study in general: In model experiments, template switching captured about one uniquely barcoded TCR beta cDNA molecule for every two T cells. To track age-related changes in TCR beta repertoire diversity, the study relied on deep sequencing normalized with unique cDNA molecular identifiers. Four age groups were formed from the donors: young (average 16 years), middle-aged (approximately 40), aged (roughly 56) and long-lived (around 82). To avoid experimental bias, donors of different ages were randomly spread across the sequencing lanes. Two additional independent replicas of 1 million unique cDNA reads from the same blood draw were analyzed for two donors (one aged 18 to 30 and one aged 80 or older). What the research found in general, with its limitations: Compared with the aged group, the long-lived group had more naive CD4+ T cells, fewer expanded clones and increased TCR diversity, a pattern suggesting age selection. Observed TCR beta diversity correlated strongly with the percentage of naive T cells measured by flow cytometry. Observed TCR beta diversity per million T cells fell roughly linearly with age, and a significant reduction was already apparent by age around 44. Donor CMV infection status was unknown, potentially confounding age-related changes in expanded clonotypes. Estimates of total diversity based on one million sequenced T cells were considered lower bounds and underestimates. Since profiling was done on bulk unsorted PBMCs, naive and antigen-experienced compartments could not be conclusively compared.

This clonotype was detected only once. Its target antigen remains unknown. Base-call qualities are not available, and no considerably larger clone is one nucleotide away. Evidence from a single read is weak. CDR1 and CDR2 are drawn from the germline V gene: SQVTM, ANQGSEA. Spanning cysteine to phenylalanine, the CDR3 consists of 16 amino acids. Of all the DNA, just the CDR3 is kept, 48 bases in frame from base 1. Germline trimming: 2 bases from V, 7 bases from J; junction bases outside gene matches: 12. Receptor amplification or capture employed 5' RACE. TCRdb shows the sequencer as Illumina HiSeq 2500. The second PCR ran for about 7 to 11 cycles and used a J-beta primer mix along with a sample-barcoded 5' primer. A template-switch 5' adaptor carrying 12 random nucleotides introduced a unique molecular identifier onto each TCR beta cDNA molecule. Each sample yielded at least 3 million CDR3-containing paired-end reads. First-strand cDNA synthesis was performed from all RNA using the Mint cDNA synthesis kit, with priming by a TRBC-specific oligonucleotide. After uracil-DNA glycosylase treatment, a first 18-cycle PCR used universal primers M1SS and BC2_uni_R on all cDNA. As for the original processing: For normalization, 1 million high-quality reads were randomly selected from each sample, with every read carrying a distinct molecular identifier. Instead of being binned into consensus sequences, reads that shared molecular identifiers were thrown out. MiTCR, with a Q25 quality threshold and the strictest error-elimination algorithm, was used for CDR3 identification, clonotype clustering and error correction. Lower-bound total TCR beta diversity was estimated with a nonparametric unseen species model using Euler transformation. TCRdb passed the public sequencing reads through fastp at Q25 and MiXCR, retaining productive beta sequences. Each entry merges the rows of one CDR3 protein and shows their most common DNA and genes. The V and J calls were determined by TCRdb, not by the authors. A total of around 1,500,000 distinct CDR3 sequences appear in this sample, under 30% of them only once. The ten largest make up 7% to 9% of the sample.

The donors were under 40 Caucasian individuals from Russia, aged 6 to 90 years, who were systemically healthy. Around 10 milliliters of peripheral blood were drawn from each donor into EDTA-treated Vacutainer tubes. Ficoll-Paque density-gradient centrifugation was used to isolate PBMCs, with at least 7 million per sample. Trizol reagent was used to extract total RNA from PBMCs, with at least 6 micrograms per sample. For every donor, flow cytometry on a PBMC aliquot measured the percentage of naive CD45RAhigh/CD27high T cells. The chain links TRBV29-1 with TRBJ2-2; 8 central bases correspond to TRBD1. The sample comprised blood. The receptor was derived from a woman aged 30 to 39 in good health. The sequenced DNA: TGCAGCGTTGAATTTCTCCCAGGGGGCACGAGCGGGGAGCTGTTTTTT. It translates as CSVEFLPGGTSGELFF.